Each of the 21 T cell receptor beta chains below was sequenced from the same sample in a study of OX40 agonist ivuxolimab in advanced cancers. Measured with immunoSEQ multiplex PCR; TCRdb has only the in-frame clones, and not every one. The top ten hold approximately 12% of the sample, which has around 50,000 clones, 94% seen once. The sequenced sample was CD4+ or CD8+ T cells sorted from blood, obtained in a trial of the OX40 agonist ivuxolimab. These receptors were collected from an adult with an advanced solid tumor such as melanoma, head and neck, liver or kidney cancer.

The chain joins TRBV5-1 to TRBJ1-2; weak D call: TRBD1 (5 bases). CDR3 length: 16 residues. The ends were cut back, 3 bases at V and 3 bases at J, with 18 bases in the middle. Germline lookup yields CDR1 SGHRS and CDR2 YFSETQ. Written as DNA, the CDR3 is TGCGCCAGCAGCTCCCCTGTTTCAGGGCTAGACTATGGCTACACCTTC. Protein sequence: CASSSPVSGLDYGYTF.

A single count supports this clone. J is TRBJ2-7 and V is TRBV15, with 10 bases that match TRBD2. The trim removed 0 bases at V and 6 bases at J, leaving 11 bases unmatched. This CDR3 contains 17 residues. Germline lookup yields CDR1 LNHNV and CDR2 YYDKDF (reference sequence). The CDR3 nucleotides read TGTGCCACCAGCAGAGATCCGGCAGCGGGAGGGGGACCCGAGCAGTACTTC. As protein: CATSRDPAAGGGPEQYF.

This rearrangement joins TRBV29-1 to TRBJ2-1; no clear D. CDR1 and CDR2 from the germline V gene are SQVTM and ANQGSEA. This CDR3 has 14 residues. For the CDR3, the DNA is TGCACCTTTGCGTTGGTAGTTACCGCAAATGAGCAGTTCTTC. Amino acids: CTFALVVTANEQFF.

The J gene is TRBJ1-1, the V gene TRBV6-6; a possible D gene is TRBD1 (5 bases). CDR3 size: 16 residues. V was trimmed by 8 bases and J by 1 base, leaving 20 bases between them. Germline V lookup: CDR1 MNHNY, CDR2 SVGAGI (reference sequence). CDR3 nucleotide sequence: TGTGCCAGCCGCGACTTAGGGGCAGAAAAGAACACTGAAGCTTTCTTT. This translates into CASRDLGAEKNTEAFF.

This chain links TRBV6-1 with TRBJ1-4; maybe TRBD1 (5 bases). The V gene lost 1 base and the J gene lost 5 bases, with 14 bases spanning the gap. The V gene's germline CDR1 is MNHNS and CDR2 SASEGT. This CDR3 contains 16 residues. CDR3 region: CASSEGLGGRNEKLFF. The DNA of the CDR3 is TGTGCCAGCAGTGAAGGCCTCGGGGGGAGGAATGAAAAACTGTTTTTT.

This clone was observed once. The V call is TRBV27, the J call TRBJ2-7; 9 bases are shared with TRBD1. This CDR3 region has 14 residues. V dropped 8 bases and J dropped 4; count of bases not matched to a gene: 9. CDR1 is MNHEY, CDR2 SMNVEV, per germline (reference sequence). The CDR3: CASGISGQGYEQYF. DNA for the CDR3: TGTGCCAGCGGTATATCGGGACAGGGTTACGAGCAGTACTTC.

V and J are TRBV6-5 and TRBJ2-7, with D possibly matching TRBD2 (5 bases). Germline loops: CDR1 MNHEY, CDR2 SVGAGI. The CDR3 consists of 12 residues. V shed 7 bases and J shed 2 bases, with 9 bases lying between them. The CDR3 sequence: CASTYGAYEQYF. The DNA for the CDR3 is TGTGCCAGCACCTACGGGGCCTACGAGCAGTACTTC.

This rearrangement joins TRBV11-2 to TRBJ2-1; D call uncertain. V lost 1 base to trimming and J lost 9 bases, with 7 bases between them. The CDR3 loop spans 12 amino acids. Germline lookup yields CDR1 SGHAT and CDR2 FQNNGV. The CDR3, as DNA: TGTGCCAGCAGCTTAGCGGCCGGTGAGCAGTTCTTC. Encoded protein: CASSLAAGEQFF.

The chain employs TRBV21-1 and TRBJ2-7; TRBD2, as called in the table, went unchecked against the DNA. TRBV21-1 has pseudogene status. This CDR3 has 11 amino acids. The CDR3 nucleotides read TGTGCCAGCAGCAAGCGGTGCGAGCAGTACTTC. The encoded protein is CASSKRCEQYF.

The chain couples TRBV15 to TRBJ2-1, with D maybe TRBD2 (5 bases). This CDR3 spans 15 amino acids. Germline-derived CDR1 and CDR2 are LNHNV and YYDKDF (reference sequence). V was trimmed by 1 base and J by 2 bases, leaving 9 bases between them. CDR3 in amino acids: CATSRVGEAYNEQFF. CDR3 DNA sequence: TGTGCCACCAGCAGAGTGGGAGAGGCCTACAATGAGCAGTTCTTC. Combining the CDR3 with reference TRBV15 and TRBJ2-1 gives the whole variable domain DAMVIQNPRYQVTQFGKPVTLSCSQTLNHNVMYWYQQKSSQAPKLLFHYYDKDFNNEADTPDNFQSRRPNTSFCFLDIRSPGLGDTAMYLCATSRVGEAYNEQFFGPGTRLTVL.

The genes are TRBV7-6 and TRBJ2-3, with D possibly being TRBD2 (7 bases). Germline-derived CDR1 and CDR2 are SGHVS and FNYEAQ. Trimming cost V 5 bases and J 2 bases, with 14 bases left between them. The CDR3 loop spans 15 amino acids. The CDR3 DNA follows: TGTGCCAGCAGCGCGGCTCGGGGGGCCACAGATACGCAGTATTTT. It is translated as CASSAARGATDTQYF.

This clone was seen once. This chain joins TRBV19 and TRBJ2-1; TRBD2 matches at 7 bases. This CDR3 spans 15 amino acids. Losses at the gene ends were 5 bases for V and 4 bases for J; bases not matched to a gene: 8. Germline V CDR1 and CDR2: LNHDA, SQIVND (reference sequence). For the CDR3, the DNA is TGTGCCAGTAGTGCCCGCGGGAGCTCTTACAATGAGCAGTTCTTC. Translation gives CASSARGSSYNEQFF.

This sequence joins TRBV28 and TRBJ2-6, with D unclear. Germline-derived CDR1 and CDR2 are MDHEN and SYDVKM. The CDR3 is made up of 14 amino acids. Trimming took off 7 bases at V and 5 bases at J, with 12 bases between the two ends. Here the CDR3 reads CASKAPDWANVLTF. CDR3 sequence (DNA): TGTGCCAGCAAGGCACCTGATTGGGCCAACGTCCTGACTTTC.

This chain joins TRBV6-5 and TRBJ2-1, with 13 bases identical to TRBD2. This CDR3 is built from 15 residues. The germline gives CDR1 MNHEY, CDR2 SVGAGI. Trimming cost V 6 bases and J 7 bases; bases outside gene matches: 6. CDR3 amino acids: CASSPTSGRLNEQFF. The CDR3 nucleotides are TGTGCCAGCAGCCCGACTAGCGGGAGGCTAAATGAGCAGTTCTTC.

The genes are TRBV4-3 and TRBJ2-7; D unresolved. Per germline, CDR1 LGHNA and CDR2 YSLEER. V lost 0 bases, J lost 2 bases, and 14 bases lay in between. The length of the CDR3 is 16 residues. For the CDR3, the DNA is TGCGCCAGCAGCCAAGATCTGTCCAGCCTACCCTACGAGCAGTACTTC. Translation: CASSQDLSSLPYEQYF.

The rearrangement uses TRBV11-2 and TRBJ2-5; D may be TRBD1 or TRBD2 (5 bases each). This CDR3 region has 15 residues. Trimming took 5 bases from V and 4 from J, leaving 17 bases between them. Germline lookup yields CDR1 SGHAT and CDR2 FQNNGV. CDR3 region: CASSLNTGGGETQYF. CDR3 DNA: TGTGCCAGCAGCCTAAATACAGGAGGTGGAGAGACCCAGTACTTC.

The rearrangement joins TRBV19 to TRBJ1-1; D is unresolved. Germline V CDR1 and CDR2: LNHDA, SQIVND (reference sequence). The V end lost 9 bases, the J end lost 2 bases, and 13 bases lay between the germline ends. The CDR3 spans 13 residues. In DNA form, the CDR3 reads TGTGCCAGCGAAGGAGAGACTAACACTGAAGCTTTCTTT. Encoded protein: CASEGETNTEAFF.

This clone was recorded once. The chain uses TRBV11-2 and TRBJ2-1; no clear D. Germline values: CDR1 SGHAT, CDR2 FQNNGV. The CDR3 is 12 residues long. V was clipped by 1 base and J by 6 bases, with 4 bases between them. The CDR3 region has the DNA TGTGCCAGCAGCTTAGGCAGCAATGAGCAGTTCTTC. Amino acids: CASSLGSNEQFF. Looking up the rest from reference TRBV11-2 and TRBJ2-1 gives the full variable domain: EAGVAQSPRYKIIEKRQSVAFWCNPISGHATLYWYQQILGQGPKLLIQFQNNGVVDDSQLPKDRFSAERLKGVDSTLKIQPAKLEDSAVYLCASSLGSNEQFFGPGTRLTVL.

This clone was found once. The identical CDR3 is also encoded by other nucleotide sequences in the sample. The CDR3 loop is CASSEAPGEQYF. CDR3 nucleotide sequence: TGTGCCAGCAGCGAGGCCCCTGGGGAGCAGTACTTC. V gene TRBV7-8 combines with J gene TRBJ2-7; D call uncertain. Germline CDR1 SGHVS, CDR2 FQNEAQ. The CDR3 has 12 residues. V was trimmed by 5 bases and J by 7 bases, leaving 12 bases between them.

This chain uses TRBV7-9 with TRBJ2-2; D unresolved. V lost 2 bases, J lost 5 bases, and 12 bases lay in between. From germline, CDR1 is SEHNR and CDR2 FQNEAQ (reference sequence). The CDR3 extends over 15 amino acids. The CDR3 loop reads CASSLYLLGTGELFF. DNA of the CDR3: TGTGCCAGCAGCTTATACCTTCTTGGGACCGGGGAGCTGTTTTTT.

J is TRBJ2-5 and V is TRBV27; possibly TRBD1 or TRBD2 for D (5 bases each). The CDR3 has 15 residues. Trimming took 3 bases from V and 5 from J, leaving 16 bases between them. The germline gives CDR1 MNHEY, CDR2 SMNVEV (reference sequence). The CDR3 loop is CASSLGVGARETQYF. The CDR3 region has the DNA TGTGCCAGCAGTTTGGGGGTAGGAGCCCGGGAGACCCAGTACTTC.